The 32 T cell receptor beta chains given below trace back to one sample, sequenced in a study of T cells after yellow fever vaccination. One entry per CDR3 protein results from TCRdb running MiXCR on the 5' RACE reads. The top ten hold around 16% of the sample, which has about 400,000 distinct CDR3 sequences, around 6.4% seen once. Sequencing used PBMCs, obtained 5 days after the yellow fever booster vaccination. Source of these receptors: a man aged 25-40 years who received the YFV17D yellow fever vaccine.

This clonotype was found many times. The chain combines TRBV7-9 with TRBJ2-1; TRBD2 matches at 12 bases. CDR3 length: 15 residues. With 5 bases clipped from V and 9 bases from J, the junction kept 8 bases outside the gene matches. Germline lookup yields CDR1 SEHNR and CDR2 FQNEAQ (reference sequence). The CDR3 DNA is TGTGCCAGCAGCCCGACTAGCGGGAGTGCGGGTGAGCAGTTCTTC. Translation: CASSPTSGSAGEQFF.

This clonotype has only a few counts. The CDR3 region has the DNA TGTGCCAGCAGCTTCATCCCTCCCGATTACAATGAGCAGTTCTTC. Translated: CASSFIPPDYNEQFF. The chain combines TRBV5-6 with TRBJ2-1; D unclear. Between the trimmed V and J ends, which lost 2 bases and 4 bases, there was a span of 13 bases. CDR1 is SGHDT and CDR2 is YYEEEE in the germline V gene. The CDR3 is 15 residues long.

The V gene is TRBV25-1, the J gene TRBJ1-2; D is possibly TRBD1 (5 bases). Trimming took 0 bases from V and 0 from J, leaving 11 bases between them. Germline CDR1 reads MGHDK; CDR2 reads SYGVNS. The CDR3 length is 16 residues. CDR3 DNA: TGTGCCAGCAGTGAATATTGGGACGTCGCTAACTATGGCTACACCTTC. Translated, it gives CASSEYWDVANYGYTF.

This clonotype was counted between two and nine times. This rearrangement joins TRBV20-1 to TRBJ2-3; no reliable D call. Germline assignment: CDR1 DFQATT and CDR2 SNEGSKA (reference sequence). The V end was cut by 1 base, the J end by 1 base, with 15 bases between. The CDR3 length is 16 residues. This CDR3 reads CSARARKTFGTDTQYF. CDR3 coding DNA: TGCAGTGCTAGAGCTAGAAAGACTTTCGGCACAGATACGCAGTATTTT.

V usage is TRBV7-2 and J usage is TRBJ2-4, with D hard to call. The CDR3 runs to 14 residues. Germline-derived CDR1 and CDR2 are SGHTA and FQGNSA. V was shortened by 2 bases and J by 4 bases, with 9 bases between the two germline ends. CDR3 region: CASSLPQLKNIQYF. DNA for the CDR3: TGTGCCAGCAGCTTACCACAGTTGAAAAACATTCAGTACTTC. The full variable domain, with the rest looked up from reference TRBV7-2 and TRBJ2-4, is GAGVSQSPSNKVTEKGKDVELRCDPISGHTALYWYRQSLGQGLEFLIYFQGNSAPDKSGLPSDRFSAERTGGSVSTLTIQRTQQEDSAVYLCASSLPQLKNIQYFGAGTRLSVL.

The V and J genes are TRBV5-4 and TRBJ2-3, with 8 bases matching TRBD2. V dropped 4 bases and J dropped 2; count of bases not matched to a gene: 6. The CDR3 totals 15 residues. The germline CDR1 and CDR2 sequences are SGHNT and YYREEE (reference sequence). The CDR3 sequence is CASSRQAGATDTQYF. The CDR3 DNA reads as TGTGCCAGCAGCCGTCAAGCGGGAGCCACAGATACGCAGTATTTT.

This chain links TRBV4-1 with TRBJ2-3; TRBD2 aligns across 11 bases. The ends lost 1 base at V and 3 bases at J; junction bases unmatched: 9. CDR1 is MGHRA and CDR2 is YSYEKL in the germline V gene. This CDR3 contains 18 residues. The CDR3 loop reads CASSQGVLAGGNTDTQYF. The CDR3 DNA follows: TGCGCCAGCAGCCAAGGAGTGCTAGCGGGAGGTAATACAGATACGCAGTATTTT.

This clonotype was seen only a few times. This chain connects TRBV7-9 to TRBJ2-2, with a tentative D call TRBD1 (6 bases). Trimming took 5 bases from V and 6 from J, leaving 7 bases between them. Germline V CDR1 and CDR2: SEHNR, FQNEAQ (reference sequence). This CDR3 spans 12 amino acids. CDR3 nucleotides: TGTGCCAGCAGCCCAGGGGCCGGGGAGCTGTTTTTT. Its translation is CASSPGAGELFF.

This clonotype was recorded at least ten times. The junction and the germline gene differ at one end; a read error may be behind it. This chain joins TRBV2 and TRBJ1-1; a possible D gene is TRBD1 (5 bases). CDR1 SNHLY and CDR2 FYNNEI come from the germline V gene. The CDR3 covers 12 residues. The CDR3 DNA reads TGTGCCAGCAGCGAAGAGGGGACTGAAGCTTTCTTT. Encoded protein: CASSEEGTEAFF.

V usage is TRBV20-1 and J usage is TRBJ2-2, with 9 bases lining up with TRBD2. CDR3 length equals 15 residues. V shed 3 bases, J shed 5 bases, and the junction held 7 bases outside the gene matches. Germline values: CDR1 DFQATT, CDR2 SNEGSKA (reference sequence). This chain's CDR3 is CSASVGTSRTGELFF. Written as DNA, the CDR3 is TGCAGTGCTAGCGTTGGGACTAGCCGAACCGGGGAGCTGTTTTTT.

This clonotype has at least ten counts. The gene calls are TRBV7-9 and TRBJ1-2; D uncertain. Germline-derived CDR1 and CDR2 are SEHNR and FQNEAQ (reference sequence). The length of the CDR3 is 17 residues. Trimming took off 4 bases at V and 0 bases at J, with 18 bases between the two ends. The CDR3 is CASSSQRPEGANYGYTF. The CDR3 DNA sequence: TGTGCCAGCAGCTCCCAACGACCAGAGGGCGCTAACTATGGCTACACCTTC.

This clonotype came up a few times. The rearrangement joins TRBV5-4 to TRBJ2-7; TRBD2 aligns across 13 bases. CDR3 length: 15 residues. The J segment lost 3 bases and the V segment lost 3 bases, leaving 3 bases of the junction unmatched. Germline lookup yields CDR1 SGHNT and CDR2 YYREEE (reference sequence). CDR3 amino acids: CASSSGLAGDYEQYF. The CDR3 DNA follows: TGTGCCAGCAGCTCAGGACTAGCGGGAGACTACGAGCAGTACTTC.

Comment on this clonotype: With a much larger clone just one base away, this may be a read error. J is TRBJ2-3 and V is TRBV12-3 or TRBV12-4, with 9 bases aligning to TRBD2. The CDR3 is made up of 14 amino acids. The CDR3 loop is CASMAGGAGDTLYF. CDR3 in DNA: TGTGCCAGCATGGCGGGGGGGGCTGGAGATACGCTGTATTTT.

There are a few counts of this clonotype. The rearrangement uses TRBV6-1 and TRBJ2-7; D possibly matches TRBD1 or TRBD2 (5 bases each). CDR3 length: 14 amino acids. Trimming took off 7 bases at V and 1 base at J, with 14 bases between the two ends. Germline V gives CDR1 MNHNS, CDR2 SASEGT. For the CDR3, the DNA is TGTGCCAGCACTGCCGGGACGCGGTCCTACGAGCAGTACTTC. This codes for CASTAGTRSYEQYF.

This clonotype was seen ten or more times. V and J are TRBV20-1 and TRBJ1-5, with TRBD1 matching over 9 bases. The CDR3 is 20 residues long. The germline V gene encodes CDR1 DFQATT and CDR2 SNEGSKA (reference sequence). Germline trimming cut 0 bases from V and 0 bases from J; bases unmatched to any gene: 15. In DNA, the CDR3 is TGCAGTGCTAGAGATTCCCTTCCGGGACAGGGACTTTATAGCAATCAGCCCCAGCATTTT. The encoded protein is CSARDSLPGQGLYSNQPQHF.

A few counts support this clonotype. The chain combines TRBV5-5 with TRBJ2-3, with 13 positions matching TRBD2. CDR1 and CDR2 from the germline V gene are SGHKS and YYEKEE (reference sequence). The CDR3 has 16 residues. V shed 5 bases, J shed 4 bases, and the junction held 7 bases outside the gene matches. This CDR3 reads CASRRILAGGPDTQYF. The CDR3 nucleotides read TGTGCCAGCAGACGGATACTAGCGGGAGGGCCAGATACGCAGTATTTT.

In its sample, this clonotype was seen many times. As DNA, the CDR3 is TGTGCCACCAGCAGAGATCGGGGACAAAACACCGGGGAGCTGTTTTTT. This sequence encodes CATSRDRGQNTGELFF. The chain links TRBV15 to TRBJ2-2, with a weak D call TRBD1 (6 bases). Deletions cut 0 bases from V and 2 bases from J, with 10 bases between. This CDR3 comprises 16 residues. The germline V gene has CDR1 LNHNV and CDR2 YYDKDF (reference sequence).

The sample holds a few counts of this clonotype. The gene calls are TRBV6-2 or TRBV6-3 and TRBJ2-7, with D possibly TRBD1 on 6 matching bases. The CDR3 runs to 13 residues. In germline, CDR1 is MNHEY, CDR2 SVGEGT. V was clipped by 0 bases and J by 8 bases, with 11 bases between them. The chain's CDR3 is CASSYSTGLKQYF. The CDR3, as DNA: TGTGCCAGCAGTTACTCCACAGGGCTAAAGCAGTACTTC.

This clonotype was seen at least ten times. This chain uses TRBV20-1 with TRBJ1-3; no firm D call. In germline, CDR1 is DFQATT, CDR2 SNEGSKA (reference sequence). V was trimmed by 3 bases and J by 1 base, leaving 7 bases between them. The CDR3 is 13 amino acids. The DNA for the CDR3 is TGCAGTGCTAGGGTGGGGTCTGGAAACACCATATATTTT. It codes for CSARVGSGNTIYF.

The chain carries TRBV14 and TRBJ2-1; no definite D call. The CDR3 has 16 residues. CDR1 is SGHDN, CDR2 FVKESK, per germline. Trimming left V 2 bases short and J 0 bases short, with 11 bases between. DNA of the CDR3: TGTGCCAGCAGCCAATTCGGCTGGAGCTCCTACAATGAGCAGTTCTTC. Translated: CASSQFGWSSYNEQFF.

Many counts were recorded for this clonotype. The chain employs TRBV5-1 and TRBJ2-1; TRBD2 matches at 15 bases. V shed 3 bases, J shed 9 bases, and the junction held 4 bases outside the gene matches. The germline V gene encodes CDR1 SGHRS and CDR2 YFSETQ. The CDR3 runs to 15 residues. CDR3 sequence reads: CASSSGTSGRTEQFF. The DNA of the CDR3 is TGCGCCAGCAGCTCCGGGACTAGCGGGAGGACTGAGCAGTTCTTC.

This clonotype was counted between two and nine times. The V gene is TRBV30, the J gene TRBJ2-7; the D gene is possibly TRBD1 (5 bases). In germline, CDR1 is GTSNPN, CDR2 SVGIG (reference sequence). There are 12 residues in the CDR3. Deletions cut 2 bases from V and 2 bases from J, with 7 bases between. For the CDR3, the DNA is TGTGCCTGGAGTAGGGGAACCTACGAGCAGTACTTC. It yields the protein CAWSRGTYEQYF.

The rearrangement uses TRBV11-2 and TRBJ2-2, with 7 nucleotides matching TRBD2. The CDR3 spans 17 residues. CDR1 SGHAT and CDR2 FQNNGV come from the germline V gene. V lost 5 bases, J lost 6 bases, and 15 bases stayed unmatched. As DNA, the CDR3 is TGTGCCAGCAGCGTGGGGACTACGAACCTCCCCCCCGGGGAGCTGTTTTTT. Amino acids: CASSVGTTNLPPGELFF.

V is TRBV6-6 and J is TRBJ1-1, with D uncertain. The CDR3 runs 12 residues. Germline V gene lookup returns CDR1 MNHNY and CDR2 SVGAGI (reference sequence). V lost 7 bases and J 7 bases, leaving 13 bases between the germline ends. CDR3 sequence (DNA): TGTGCCAGCAAAGCCCCGGGTGGTGAAGCTTTCTTT. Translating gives CASKAPGGEAFF.

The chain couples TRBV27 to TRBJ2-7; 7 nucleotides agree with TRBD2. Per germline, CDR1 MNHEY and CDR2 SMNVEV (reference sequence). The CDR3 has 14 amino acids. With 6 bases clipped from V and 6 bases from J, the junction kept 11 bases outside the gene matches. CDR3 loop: CASSRRVGGGEQYF. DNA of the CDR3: TGTGCCAGCAGCAGAAGAGTGGGGGGGGGCGAGCAGTACTTC.

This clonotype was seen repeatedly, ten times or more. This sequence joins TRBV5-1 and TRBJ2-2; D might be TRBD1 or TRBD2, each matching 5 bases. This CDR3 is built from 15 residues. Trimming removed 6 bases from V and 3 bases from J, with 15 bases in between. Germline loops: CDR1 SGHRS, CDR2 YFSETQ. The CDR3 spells CASISGGADTGELFF. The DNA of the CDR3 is TGCGCCAGCATCTCTGGGGGAGCTGACACCGGGGAGCTGTTTTTT.

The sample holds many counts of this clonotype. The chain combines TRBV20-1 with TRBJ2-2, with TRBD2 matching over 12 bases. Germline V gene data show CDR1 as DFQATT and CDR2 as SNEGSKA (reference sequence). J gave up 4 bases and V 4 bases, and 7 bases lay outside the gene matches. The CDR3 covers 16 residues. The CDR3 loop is CSATGGLAGPTGELFF. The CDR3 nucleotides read TGCAGTGCTACCGGAGGACTAGCGGGGCCCACCGGGGAGCTGTTTTTT.

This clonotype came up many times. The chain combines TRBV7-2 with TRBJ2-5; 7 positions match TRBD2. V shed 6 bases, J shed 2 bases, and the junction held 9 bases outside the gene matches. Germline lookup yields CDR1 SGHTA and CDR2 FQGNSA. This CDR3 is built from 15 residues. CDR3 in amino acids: CASRKGLGSQETQYF. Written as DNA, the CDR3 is TGTGCCAGCAGAAAAGGACTAGGTTCTCAAGAGACCCAGTACTTC. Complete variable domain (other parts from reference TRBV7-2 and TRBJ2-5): GAGVSQSPSNKVTEKGKDVELRCDPISGHTALYWYRQSLGQGLEFLIYFQGNSAPDKSGLPSDRFSAERTGGSVSTLTIQRTQQEDSAVYLCASRKGLGSQETQYFGPGTRLLVL.

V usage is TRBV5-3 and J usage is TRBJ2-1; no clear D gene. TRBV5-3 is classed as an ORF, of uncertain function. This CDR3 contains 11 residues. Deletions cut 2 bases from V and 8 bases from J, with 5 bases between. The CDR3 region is CARSLFHEQFF. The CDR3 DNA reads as TGTGCCAGAAGCTTATTTCATGAGCAGTTCTTC.

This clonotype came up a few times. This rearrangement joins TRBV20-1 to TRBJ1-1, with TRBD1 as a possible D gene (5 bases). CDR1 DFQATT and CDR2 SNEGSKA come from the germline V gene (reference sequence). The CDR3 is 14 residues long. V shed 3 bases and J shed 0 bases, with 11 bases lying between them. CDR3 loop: CSASQGLMNTEAFF. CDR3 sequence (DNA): TGCAGTGCTAGCCAGGGTCTCATGAACACTGAAGCTTTCTTT.

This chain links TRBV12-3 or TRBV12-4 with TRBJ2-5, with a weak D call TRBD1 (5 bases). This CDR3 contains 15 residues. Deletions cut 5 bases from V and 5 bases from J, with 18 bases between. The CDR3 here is CASSHQTESVETQYF. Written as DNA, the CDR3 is TGTGCCAGCAGTCATCAGACAGAAAGCGTGGAGACCCAGTACTTC.

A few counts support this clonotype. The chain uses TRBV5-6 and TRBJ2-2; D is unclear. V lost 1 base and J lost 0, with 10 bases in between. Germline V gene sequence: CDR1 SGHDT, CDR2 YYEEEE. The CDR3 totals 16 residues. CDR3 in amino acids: CASSLYETTNTGELFF. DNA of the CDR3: TGTGCCAGCAGCTTGTATGAGACAACGAACACCGGGGAGCTGTTTTTT. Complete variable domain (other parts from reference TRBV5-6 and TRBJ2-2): DAGVTQSPTHLIKTRGQQVTLRCSPKSGHDTVSWYQQALGQGPQFIFQYYEEEERQRGNFPDRFSGHQFPNYSSELNVNALLLGDSALYLCASSLYETTNTGELFFGEGSRLTVL.